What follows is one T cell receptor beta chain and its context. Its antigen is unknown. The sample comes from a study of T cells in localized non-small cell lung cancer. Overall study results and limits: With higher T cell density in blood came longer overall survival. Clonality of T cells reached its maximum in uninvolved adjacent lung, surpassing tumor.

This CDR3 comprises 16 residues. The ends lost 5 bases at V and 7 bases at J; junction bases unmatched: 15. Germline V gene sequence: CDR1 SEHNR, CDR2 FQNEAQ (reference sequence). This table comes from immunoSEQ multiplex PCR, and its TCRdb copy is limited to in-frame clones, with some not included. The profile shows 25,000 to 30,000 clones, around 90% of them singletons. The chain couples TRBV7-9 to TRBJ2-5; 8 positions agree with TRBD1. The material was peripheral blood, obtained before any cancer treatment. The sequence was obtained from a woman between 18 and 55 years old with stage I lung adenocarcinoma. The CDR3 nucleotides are TGTGCCAGCAGCCCGGGCAAGGACAGGGTATTTGCGACCCAGTACTTC. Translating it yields CASSPGKDRVFATQYF.